Listed below are T cell receptor beta chains from one sample, sequenced in a study of blood T cells in healthy people across ages. TCRdb fed the 5' RACE reads into MiXCR, producing one record per CDR3 protein. The sample yields 1.5 million to 2 million distinct CDR3 sequences, about 28% seen once. Sequencing was done on a sample of blood. These TCRs come from a woman aged 25 to 39 in good health. The CDR3 runs from the conserved cysteine through the conserved F or W. D genes are given only for firm matches. Rows may omit the clone size; those that give it use once, few, many or a size class.

NA	few	TRBV7-9	TRBJ2-3	CVSNNVGSTDTQYF	TGTGTCAGCAACAACGTGGGGAGCACAGATACGCAGTATTTT
TRBD2	few	TRBV4-2	TRBJ2-3	CASSQAKAGGRTDTQYF	TGTGCCAGCAGCCAAGCAAAAGCGGGGGGCCGCACAGATACGCAGTATTTT
NA	NA	TRBV29-1	TRBJ2-7	CNVPAAASSYEQYF	TGCAACGTGCCCGCGGCGGCTAGCTCCTACGAGCAGTACTTC
NA	NA	TRBV5-1	TRBJ2-5	CASSLSGEETRYF	TGCGCCAGCAGCTTGAGCGGAGAAGAGACCCGGTACTTC
NA	many	TRBV7-2	TRBJ2-7	CASSLGRGSSYEQYF	TGTGCCAGCAGCTTAGGTCGGGGGAGCTCCTACGAGCAGTACTTC
TRBD2	few	TRBV2	TRBJ2-1	CASSGLAGEYEQFF	TGTGCCAGCAGCGGACTAGCGGGAGAGTATGAGCAGTTCTTC
NA	NA	TRBV2	TRBJ1-5	CASSDGRNHQPQHF	TGTGCCAGCAGTGATGGGAGAAATCATCAGCCCCAGCATTTT
NA	NA	TRBV7-9	TRBJ2-2	CVSSYVRGSTGELFF	TGTGTCAGCAGCTATGTCAGGGGAAGCACCGGGGAGCTGTTTTTT
NA	NA	TRBV11-2	TRBJ2-5	CASSLTFGRVQETQYF	TGTGCCAGCAGCTTAACCTTCGGACGGGTCCAAGAGACCCAGTACTTC
NA	few	TRBV20-1	TRBJ2-7	CSAGGHYEQYF	TGCAGTGCTGGGGGACATTACGAGCAGTACTTC
TRBD1	NA	TRBV5-1	TRBJ1-2	CASSFSTGGNYGYTF	TGCGCCAGCAGCTTCTCCACAGGGGGGAACTATGGCTACACCTTC
NA	NA	TRBV7-6	TRBJ2-7	CASSRGQRVEQYF	TGTGCCAGCAGCCGCGGACAGCGCGTGGAGCAGTACTTC
NA	NA	TRBV4-3	TRBJ1-1	CASSPALGTEAFF	TGCGCCAGCAGCCCCGCTCTGGGGACTGAAGCTTTCTTT
NA	many	TRBV5-1	TRBJ1-2	CASSWGVPDYGYTF	TGCGCCAGCAGTTGGGGGGTTCCCGACTATGGCTACACCTTC
NA	many	TRBV6-2/TRBV6-3	TRBJ2-4	CASIPAPPRRKNIQYF	TGTGCCAGCATACCCGCTCCCCCGCGGAGAAAAAACATTCAGTACTTC
NA	NA	TRBV11-2	TRBJ2-3	CASSFDGISDTQYF	TGTGCCAGCAGCTTTGACGGAATTTCAGATACGCAGTATTTT
NA	NA	TRBV6-6	TRBJ2-6	CASSAEGDSGANVLTF	TGTGCCAGCAGCGCCGAGGGGGACTCTGGGGCCAACGTCCTGACTTTC
TRBD1	few	TRBV12-3/TRBV12-4	TRBJ2-3	CASSGTGASGTQYF	TGTGCCAGCAGTGGGACAGGAGCTTCGGGAACGCAGTATTTT
TRBD2	few	TRBV7-2	TRBJ2-1	CASSLAHGTTAEQFF	TGTGCCAGCAGCTTAGCGCATGGGACTACCGCGGAGCAGTTCTTC
NA	many	TRBV18	TRBJ2-5	CASSRSSYQETQYF	TGTGCCAGCTCACGGTCGTCGTACCAAGAGACCCAGTACTTC
TRBD2	NA	TRBV20-1	TRBJ2-1	CSAAGLAGGFNEQFF	TGCAGTGCAGCGGGACTAGCGGGAGGATTCAATGAGCAGTTCTTC
NA	NA	TRBV2	TRBJ2-1	CANSDTGQRFNEQFF	TGTGCCAACAGTGATACAGGCCAACGATTCAATGAGCAGTTCTTC
TRBD2	NA	TRBV12-3/TRBV12-4	TRBJ2-1	CASRVAGGGEQFF	TGTGCCAGCAGGGTAGCGGGGGGAGGTGAGCAGTTCTTC
NA	NA	TRBV5-1	TRBJ1-4	CASRPDPGGIREKLFF	TGCGCCAGCCGCCCTGACCCGGGGGGGATTCGCGAAAAACTGTTTTTT
TRBD1	NA	TRBV20-1	TRBJ1-5	CGAIRTGDRQPQHF	TGCGGTGCTATAAGGACAGGGGATCGTCAGCCCCAGCATTTT